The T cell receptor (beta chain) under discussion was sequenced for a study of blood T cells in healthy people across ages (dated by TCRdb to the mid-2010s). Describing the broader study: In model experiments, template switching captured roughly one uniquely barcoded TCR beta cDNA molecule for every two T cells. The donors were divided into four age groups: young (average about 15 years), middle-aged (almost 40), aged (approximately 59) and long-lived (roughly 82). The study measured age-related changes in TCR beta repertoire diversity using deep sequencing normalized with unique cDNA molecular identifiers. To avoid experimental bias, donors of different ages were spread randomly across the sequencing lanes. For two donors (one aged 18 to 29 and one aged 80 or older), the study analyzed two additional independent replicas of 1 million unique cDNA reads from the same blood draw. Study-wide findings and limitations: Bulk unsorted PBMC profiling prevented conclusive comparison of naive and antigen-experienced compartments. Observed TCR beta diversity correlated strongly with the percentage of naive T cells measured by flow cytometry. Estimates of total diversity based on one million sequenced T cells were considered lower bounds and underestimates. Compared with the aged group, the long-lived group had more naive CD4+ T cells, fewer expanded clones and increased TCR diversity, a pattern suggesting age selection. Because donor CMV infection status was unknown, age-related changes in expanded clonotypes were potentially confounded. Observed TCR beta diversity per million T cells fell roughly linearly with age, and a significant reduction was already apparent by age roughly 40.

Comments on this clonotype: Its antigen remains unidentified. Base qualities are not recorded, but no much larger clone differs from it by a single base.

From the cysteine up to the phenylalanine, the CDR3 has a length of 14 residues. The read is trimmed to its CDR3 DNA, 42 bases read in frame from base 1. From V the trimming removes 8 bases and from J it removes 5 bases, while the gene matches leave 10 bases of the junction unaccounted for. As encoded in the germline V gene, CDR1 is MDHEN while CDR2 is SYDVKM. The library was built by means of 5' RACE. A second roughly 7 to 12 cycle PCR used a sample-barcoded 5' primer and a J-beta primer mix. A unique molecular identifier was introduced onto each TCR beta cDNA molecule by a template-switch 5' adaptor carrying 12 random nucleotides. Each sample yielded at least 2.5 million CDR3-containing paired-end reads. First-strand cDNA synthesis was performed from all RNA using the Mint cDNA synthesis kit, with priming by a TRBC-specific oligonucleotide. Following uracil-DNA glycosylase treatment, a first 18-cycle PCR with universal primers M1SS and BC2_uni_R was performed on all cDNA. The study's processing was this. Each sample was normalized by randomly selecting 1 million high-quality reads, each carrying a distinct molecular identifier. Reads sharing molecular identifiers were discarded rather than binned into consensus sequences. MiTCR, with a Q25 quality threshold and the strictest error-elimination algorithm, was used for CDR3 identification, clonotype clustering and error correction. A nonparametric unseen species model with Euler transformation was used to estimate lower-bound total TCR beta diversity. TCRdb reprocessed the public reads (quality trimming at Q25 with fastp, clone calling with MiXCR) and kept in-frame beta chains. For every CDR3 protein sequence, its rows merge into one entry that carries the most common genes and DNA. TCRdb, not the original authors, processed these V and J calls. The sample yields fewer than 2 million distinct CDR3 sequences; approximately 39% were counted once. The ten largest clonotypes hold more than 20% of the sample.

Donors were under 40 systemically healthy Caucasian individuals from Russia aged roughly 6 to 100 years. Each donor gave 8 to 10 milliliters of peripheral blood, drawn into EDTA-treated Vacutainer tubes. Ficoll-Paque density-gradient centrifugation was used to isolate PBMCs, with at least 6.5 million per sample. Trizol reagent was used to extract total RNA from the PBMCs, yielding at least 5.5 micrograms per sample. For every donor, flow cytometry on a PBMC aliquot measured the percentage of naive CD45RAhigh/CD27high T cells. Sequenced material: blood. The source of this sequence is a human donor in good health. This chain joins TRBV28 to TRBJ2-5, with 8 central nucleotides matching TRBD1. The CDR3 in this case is CASAPPGGEETQYF. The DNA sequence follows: TGTGCCAGCGCCCCGCCAGGGGGCGAGGAGACCCAGTACTTC.